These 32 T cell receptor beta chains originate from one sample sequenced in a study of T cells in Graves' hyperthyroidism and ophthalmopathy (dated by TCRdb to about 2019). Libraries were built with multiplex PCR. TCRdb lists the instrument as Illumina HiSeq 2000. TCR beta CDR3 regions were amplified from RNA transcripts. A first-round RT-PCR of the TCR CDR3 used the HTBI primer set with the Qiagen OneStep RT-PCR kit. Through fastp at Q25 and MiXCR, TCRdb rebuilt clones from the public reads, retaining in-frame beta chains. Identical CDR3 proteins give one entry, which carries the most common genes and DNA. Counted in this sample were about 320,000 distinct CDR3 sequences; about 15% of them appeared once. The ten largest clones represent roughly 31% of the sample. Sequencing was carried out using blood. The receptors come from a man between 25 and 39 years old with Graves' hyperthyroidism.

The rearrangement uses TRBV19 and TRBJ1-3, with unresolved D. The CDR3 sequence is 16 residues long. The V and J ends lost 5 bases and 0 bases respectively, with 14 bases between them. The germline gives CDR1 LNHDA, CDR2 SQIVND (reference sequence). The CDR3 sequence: CASSWAYPSSGNTIYF. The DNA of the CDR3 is TGTGCCAGTAGTTGGGCCTACCCTTCCTCTGGAAACACCATATATTTT.

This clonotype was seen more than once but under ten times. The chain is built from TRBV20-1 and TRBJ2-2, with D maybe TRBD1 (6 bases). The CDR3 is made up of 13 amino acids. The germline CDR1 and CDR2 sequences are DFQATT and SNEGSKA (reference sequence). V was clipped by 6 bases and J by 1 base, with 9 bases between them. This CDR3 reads CSAETGNTGELFF. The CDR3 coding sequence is TGCAGTGCGGAGACAGGGAACACCGGGGAGCTGTTTTTT.

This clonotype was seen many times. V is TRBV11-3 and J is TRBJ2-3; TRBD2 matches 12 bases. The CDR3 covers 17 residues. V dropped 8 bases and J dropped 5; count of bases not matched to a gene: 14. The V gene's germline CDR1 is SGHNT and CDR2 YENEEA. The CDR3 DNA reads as TGTGCCAGCTCACTACGGGCGGGGACTAGCGGGCGAGATACGCAGTATTTT. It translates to CASSLRAGTSGRDTQYF.

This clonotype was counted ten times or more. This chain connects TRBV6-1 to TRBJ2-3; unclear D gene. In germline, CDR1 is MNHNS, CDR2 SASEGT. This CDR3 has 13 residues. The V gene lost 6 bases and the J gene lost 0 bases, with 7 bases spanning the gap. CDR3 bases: TGTGCCAGCAGGGTAGACAGCACAGATACGCAGTATTTT. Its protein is CASRVDSTDTQYF.

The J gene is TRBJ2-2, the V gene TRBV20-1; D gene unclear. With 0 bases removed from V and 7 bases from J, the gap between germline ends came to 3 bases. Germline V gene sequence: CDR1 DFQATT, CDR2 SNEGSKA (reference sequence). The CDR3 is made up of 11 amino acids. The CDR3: CSARDVGELFF. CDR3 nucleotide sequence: TGCAGTGCTAGAGACGTCGGGGAGCTGTTTTTT.

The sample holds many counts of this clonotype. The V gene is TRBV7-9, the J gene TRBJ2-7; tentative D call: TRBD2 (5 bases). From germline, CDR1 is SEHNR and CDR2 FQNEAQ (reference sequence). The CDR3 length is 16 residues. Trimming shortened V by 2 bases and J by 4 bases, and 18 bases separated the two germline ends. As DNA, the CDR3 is TGTGCCAGCAGCTTAATACCCGGAAGCGGAGAATACGAGCAGTACTTC. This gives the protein CASSLIPGSGEYEQYF.

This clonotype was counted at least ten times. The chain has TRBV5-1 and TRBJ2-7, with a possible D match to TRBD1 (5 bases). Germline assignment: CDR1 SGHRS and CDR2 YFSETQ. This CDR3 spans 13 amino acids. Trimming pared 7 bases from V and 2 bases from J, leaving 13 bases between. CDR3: CASSLDRTYEQYF. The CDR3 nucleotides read TGCGCCAGCTCCTTAGACAGAACCTACGAGCAGTACTTC.

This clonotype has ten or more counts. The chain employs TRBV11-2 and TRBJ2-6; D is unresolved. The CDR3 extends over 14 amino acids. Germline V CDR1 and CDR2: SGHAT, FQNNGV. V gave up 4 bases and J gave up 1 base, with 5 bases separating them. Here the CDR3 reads CASSSLSGANVLTF. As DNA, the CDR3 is TGTGCCAGCAGCTCACTTTCTGGGGCCAACGTCCTGACTTTC. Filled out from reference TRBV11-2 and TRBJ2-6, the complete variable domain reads EAGVAQSPRYKIIEKRQSVAFWCNPISGHATLYWYQQILGQGPKLLIQFQNNGVVDDSQLPKDRFSAERLKGVDSTLKIQPAKLEDSAVYLCASSSLSGANVLTFGAGSRLTVL.

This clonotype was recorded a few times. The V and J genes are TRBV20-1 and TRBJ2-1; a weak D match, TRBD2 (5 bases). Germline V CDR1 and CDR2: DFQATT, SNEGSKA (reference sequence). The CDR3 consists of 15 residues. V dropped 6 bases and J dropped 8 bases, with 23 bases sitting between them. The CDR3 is CSAPPAPGLGDEQFF. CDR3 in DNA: TGCAGTGCCCCACCTGCCCCAGGACTCGGTGATGAGCAGTTCTTC.

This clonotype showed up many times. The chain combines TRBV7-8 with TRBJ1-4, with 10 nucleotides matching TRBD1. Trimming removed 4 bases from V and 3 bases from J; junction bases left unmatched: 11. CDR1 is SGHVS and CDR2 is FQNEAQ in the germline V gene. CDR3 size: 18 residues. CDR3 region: CASSSRQGAARSNEKLFF. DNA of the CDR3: TGTGCCAGCAGCTCCCGACAGGGGGCAGCGAGATCTAATGAAAAACTGTTTTTT.

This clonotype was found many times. The CDR3 region has the DNA TGTGCCAGCAGTGTCGGCGGACAGGGGGTCTACGAGCAGTACTTC. Its protein is CASSVGGQGVYEQYF. The rearrangement uses TRBV2 and TRBJ2-7; the match to TRBD1 covers 10 bases. V was pared by 4 bases and J by 3 bases, with 6 bases of the junction left unmatched. The CDR3 loop spans 15 amino acids. The V gene's germline CDR1 is SNHLY and CDR2 FYNNEI.

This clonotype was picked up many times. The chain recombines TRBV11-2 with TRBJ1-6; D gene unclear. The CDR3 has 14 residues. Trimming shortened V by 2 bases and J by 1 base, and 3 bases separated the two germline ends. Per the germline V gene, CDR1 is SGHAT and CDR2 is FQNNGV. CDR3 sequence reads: CASSLKSYNSPLHF. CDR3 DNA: TGTGCCAGCAGCTTAAAGTCCTATAATTCACCCCTCCACTTT.

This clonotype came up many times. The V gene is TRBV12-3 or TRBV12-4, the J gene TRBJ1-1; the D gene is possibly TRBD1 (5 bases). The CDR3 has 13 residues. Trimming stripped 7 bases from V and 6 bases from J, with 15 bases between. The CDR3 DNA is TGTGCCAGCACCCCAACCGGGGCGTCTGAAGCTTTCTTT. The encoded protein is CASTPTGASEAFF.

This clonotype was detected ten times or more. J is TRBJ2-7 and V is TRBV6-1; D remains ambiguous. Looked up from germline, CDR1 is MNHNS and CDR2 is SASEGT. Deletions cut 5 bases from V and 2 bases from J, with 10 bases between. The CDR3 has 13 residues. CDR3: CASSLTAAYEQYF. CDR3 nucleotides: TGTGCCAGCAGTTTAACAGCCGCCTACGAGCAGTACTTC.

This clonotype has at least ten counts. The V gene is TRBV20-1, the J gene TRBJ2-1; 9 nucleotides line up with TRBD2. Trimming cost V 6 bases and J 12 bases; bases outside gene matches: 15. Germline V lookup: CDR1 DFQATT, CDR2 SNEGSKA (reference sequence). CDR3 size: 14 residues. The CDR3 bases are TGCAGTGCCCCCTGGGCGGGACTAGCACTTGGGCAGTTCTTC. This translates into CSAPWAGLALGQFF.

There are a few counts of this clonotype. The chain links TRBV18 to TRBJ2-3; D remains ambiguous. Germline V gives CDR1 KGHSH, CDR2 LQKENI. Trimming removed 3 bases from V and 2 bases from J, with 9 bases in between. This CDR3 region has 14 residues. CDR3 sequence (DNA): TGTGCCAGCTCACCCCAGTGGGACACAGATACGCAGTATTTT. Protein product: CASSPQWDTDTQYF. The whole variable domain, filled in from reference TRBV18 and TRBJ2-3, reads NAGVMQNPRHLVRRRGQEARLRCSPMKGHSHVYWYRQLPEEGLKFMVYLQKENIIDESGMPKERFSAEFPKEGPSILRIQQVVRGDSAAYFCASSPQWDTDTQYFGPGTRLTVL.

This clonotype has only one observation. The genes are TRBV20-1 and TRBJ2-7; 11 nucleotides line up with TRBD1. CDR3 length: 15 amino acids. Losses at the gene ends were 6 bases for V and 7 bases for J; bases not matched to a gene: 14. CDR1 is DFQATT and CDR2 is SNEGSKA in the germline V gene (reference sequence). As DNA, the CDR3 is TGCAGTGCGTTCACCCCGGGACAGGGGGTTGGAGAGCAGTACTTC. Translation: CSAFTPGQGVGEQYF.

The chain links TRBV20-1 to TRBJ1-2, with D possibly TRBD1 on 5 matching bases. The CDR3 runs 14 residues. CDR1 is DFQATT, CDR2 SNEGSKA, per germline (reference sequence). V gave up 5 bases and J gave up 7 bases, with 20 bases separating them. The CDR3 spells CSARGAADTSGYTF. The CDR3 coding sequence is TGCAGTGCTCGAGGGGCGGCTGACACTAGTGGCTACACCTTC.

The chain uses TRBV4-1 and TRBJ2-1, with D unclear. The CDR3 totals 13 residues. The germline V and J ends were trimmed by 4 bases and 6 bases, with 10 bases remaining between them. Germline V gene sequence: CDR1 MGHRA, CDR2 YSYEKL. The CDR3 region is CASSRWRGNEQFF. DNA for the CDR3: TGCGCCAGCAGCCGGTGGCGTGGCAATGAGCAGTTCTTC.

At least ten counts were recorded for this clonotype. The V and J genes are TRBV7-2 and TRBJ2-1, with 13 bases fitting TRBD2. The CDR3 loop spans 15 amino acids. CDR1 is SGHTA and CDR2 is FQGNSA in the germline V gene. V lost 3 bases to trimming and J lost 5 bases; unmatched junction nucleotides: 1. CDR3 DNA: TGTGCCAGCAGCTTGGGACTAGCGGGGAACAATGAGCAGTTCTTC. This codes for CASSLGLAGNNEQFF. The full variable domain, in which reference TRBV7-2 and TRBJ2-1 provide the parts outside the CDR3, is GAGVSQSPSNKVTEKGKDVELRCDPISGHTALYWYRQSLGQGLEFLIYFQGNSAPDKSGLPSDRFSAERTGGSVSTLTIQRTQQEDSAVYLCASSLGLAGNNEQFFGPGTRLTVL.

The CDR3 nucleotides read TGTGCCAGCAGCTGGGGTGATAGCGGGCGCGAGCAGTACTTC. This encodes CASSWGDSGREQYF. This chain connects TRBV7-6 to TRBJ2-7; 7 bases line up with TRBD2. V gave up 4 bases and J gave up 6 bases; unmatched junction bases: 9. The CDR3 loop spans 14 amino acids. Per the germline V gene, CDR1 is SGHVS and CDR2 is FNYEAQ. Full variable domain (rest looked up from reference TRBV7-6 and TRBJ2-7): GAGVSQSPRYKVTKRGQDVALRCDPISGHVSLYWYRQALGQGPEFLTYFNYEAQQDKSGLPNDRFSAERPEGSISTLTIQRTEQRDSAMYRCASSWGDSGREQYFGPGTRLTVT.

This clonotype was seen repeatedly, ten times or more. CDR3 bases: TGTGCCAGCAGGCTTAGGGGGAACACCGGGGAGCTGTTTTTT. As protein: CASRLRGNTGELFF. The J gene is TRBJ2-2, the V gene TRBV12-3 or TRBV12-4; tentative D call: TRBD1 (5 bases). The V gene lost 6 bases and the J gene lost 1 base, with 9 bases spanning the gap. The CDR3 sequence is 14 residues long.

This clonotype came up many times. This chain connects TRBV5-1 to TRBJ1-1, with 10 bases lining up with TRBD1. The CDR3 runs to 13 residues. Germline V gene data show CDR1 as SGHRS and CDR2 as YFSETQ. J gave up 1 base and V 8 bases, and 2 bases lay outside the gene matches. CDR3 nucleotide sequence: TGCGCCAGTCGACAGGGGGCGAACACTGAAGCTTTCTTT. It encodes CASRQGANTEAFF.

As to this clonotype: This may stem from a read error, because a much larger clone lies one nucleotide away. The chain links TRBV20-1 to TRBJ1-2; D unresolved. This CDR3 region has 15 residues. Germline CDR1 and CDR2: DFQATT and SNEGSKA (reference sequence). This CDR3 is CSARDSGVQTLGCTF. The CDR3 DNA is TGCAGTGCTAGAGATTCAGGCGTGCAGACGTTAGGCTGCACCTTC.

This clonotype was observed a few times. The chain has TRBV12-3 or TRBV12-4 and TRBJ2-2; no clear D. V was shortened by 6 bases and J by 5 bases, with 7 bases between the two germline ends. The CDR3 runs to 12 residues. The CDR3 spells CASRRVTGELFF. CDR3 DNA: TGTGCCAGCAGAAGGGTTACCGGGGAGCTGTTTTTT.

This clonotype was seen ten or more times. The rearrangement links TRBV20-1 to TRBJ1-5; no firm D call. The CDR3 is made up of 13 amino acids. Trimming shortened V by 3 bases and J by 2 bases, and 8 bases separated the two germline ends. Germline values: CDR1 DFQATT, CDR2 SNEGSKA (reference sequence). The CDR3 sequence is CSASEDGNQPQHF. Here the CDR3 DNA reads TGCAGTGCTAGCGAGGACGGCAATCAGCCCCAGCATTTT.

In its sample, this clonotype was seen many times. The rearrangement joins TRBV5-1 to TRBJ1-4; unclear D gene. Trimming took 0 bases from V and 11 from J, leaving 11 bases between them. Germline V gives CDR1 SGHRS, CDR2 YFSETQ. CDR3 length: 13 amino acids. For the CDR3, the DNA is TGCGCCAGCAGCTTGGAACCATCGGGGAAACTGTTTTTT. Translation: CASSLEPSGKLFF.

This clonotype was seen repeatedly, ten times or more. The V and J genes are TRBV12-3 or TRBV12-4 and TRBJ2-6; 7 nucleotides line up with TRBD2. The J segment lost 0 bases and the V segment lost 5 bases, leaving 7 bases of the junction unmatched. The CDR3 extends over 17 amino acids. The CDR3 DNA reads TGTGCCAGCAGTGACCTCGGGACTACCTCTGGGGCCAACGTCCTGACTTTC. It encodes CASSDLGTTSGANVLTF.

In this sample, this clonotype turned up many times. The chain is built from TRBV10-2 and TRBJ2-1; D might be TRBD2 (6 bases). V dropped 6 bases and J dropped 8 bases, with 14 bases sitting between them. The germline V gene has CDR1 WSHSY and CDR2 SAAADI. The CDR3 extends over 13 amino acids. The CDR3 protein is CASRNSGRDEQFF. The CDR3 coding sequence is TGCGCCAGCAGGAATAGCGGTAGAGATGAGCAGTTCTTC.

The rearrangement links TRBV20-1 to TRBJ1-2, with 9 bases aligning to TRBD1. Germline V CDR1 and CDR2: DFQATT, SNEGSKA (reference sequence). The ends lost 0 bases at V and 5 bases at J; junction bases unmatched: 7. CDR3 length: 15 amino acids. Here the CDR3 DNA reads TGCAGTGCTAGAGACCGATACAGGGGGCAATATGGCTACACCTTC. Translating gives CSARDRYRGQYGYTF.

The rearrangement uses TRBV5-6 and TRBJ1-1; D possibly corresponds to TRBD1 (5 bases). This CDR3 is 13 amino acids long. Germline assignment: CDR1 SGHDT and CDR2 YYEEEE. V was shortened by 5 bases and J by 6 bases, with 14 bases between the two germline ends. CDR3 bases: TGTGCCAGCAGATGGGGGGGGGACCCTGAAGCTTTCTTT. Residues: CASRWGGDPEAFF. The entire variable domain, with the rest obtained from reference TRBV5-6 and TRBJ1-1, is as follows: DAGVTQSPTHLIKTRGQQVTLRCSPKSGHDTVSWYQQALGQGPQFIFQYYEEEERQRGNFPDRFSGHQFPNYSSELNVNALLLGDSALYLCASRWGGDPEAFFGQGTRLTVV.

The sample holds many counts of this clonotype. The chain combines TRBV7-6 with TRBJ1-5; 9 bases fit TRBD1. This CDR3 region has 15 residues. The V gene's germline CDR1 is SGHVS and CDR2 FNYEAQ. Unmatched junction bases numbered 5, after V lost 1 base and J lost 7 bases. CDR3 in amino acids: CASSLGGGQGQPQHF. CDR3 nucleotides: TGTGCCAGCAGCTTAGGCGGGGGACAGGGCCAGCCCCAGCATTTT. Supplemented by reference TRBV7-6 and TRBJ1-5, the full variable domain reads GAGVSQSPRYKVTKRGQDVALRCDPISGHVSLYWYRQALGQGPEFLTYFNYEAQQDKSGLPNDRFSAERPEGSISTLTIQRTEQRDSAMYRCASSLGGGQGQPQHFGDGTRLSIL.